This T cell receptor (beta chain) was sequenced during a study of shared clonotypes between healthy human individuals. Study at large: Donor ages ranged 18 to 49 years: a couple of women, a few men.

The CDR3 is 15 residues long. Germline CDR1 and CDR2: SGHTA and FQGNSA. The trim removed 5 bases at V and 3 bases at J, leaving 6 bases unmatched. This clone was found many times. Unsorted PBMC DNA was run through sequencing on ten immunoSEQ deep assay plates. Here immunoSEQ multiplex PCR was the method, and the copy in TCRdb shows in-frame clones only, minus some. The repertoire holds about 92,000 clones, with less than 50% as singletons. For genomic DNA, unsorted samples relied on tens of millions of PBMCs. This TCR came from a middle-aged woman in good health. Some clones in this sample may be carry-over from other donors' samples. V and J are TRBV7-2 and TRBJ2-1; TRBD2 matches at 8 bases. The sequencing input was PBMCs. CDR3 region: CASSLQAGGYNEQFF. The DNA of the CDR3 is TGTGCCAGCAGCCTTCAGGCGGGAGGCTACAATGAGCAGTTCTTC.